The rows below give T cell receptor beta chains drawn from one sample of a study of T cell repertoires in aging, cancer and after chemotherapy. MiXCR, run by TCRdb on the multiplex PCR reads, gives a single entry per CDR3 protein. The sample includes about 8,200 distinct CDR3 sequences, less than 40% seen only once; the top ten take 3% to 4.5%. Sequencing used blood. The source is a human donor in good health. CDR3s include the opening cysteine and the closing phenylalanine or tryptophan. D genes are given only for firm matches. Clone size is not always given. Where it is, it says once, few, many or a class for expanded clones.

j_call: TRBJ2-5; clone_size: .; v_call: TRBV7-6; d_call: .; cdr3_nt: TGTGCCAGCAGCTTAGGAGTCCAAGAGACCCAGTACTTC; cdr3_aa: CASSLGVQETQYF
j_call: TRBJ1-1; clone_size: few; v_call: TRBV29-1; d_call: TRBD1; cdr3_nt: TGCAGCACCCGGACAGGGGGCATCACTGAAGCTTTCTTT; cdr3_aa: CSTRTGGITEAFF
j_call: TRBJ2-5; clone_size: few; v_call: TRBV13; d_call: TRBD1; cdr3_nt: TGTGCCAGCAGCAGCGACAGGGGGCCTACAGAGACCCAGTACTTC; cdr3_aa: CASSSDRGPTETQYF
j_call: TRBJ1-4; clone_size: few; v_call: TRBV6-2/TRBV6-3; d_call: .; cdr3_nt: TGTGCCAGCAGTTCCCCCCCCAAAGAAAAACTGTTTTTT; cdr3_aa: CASSSPPKEKLFF
j_call: TRBJ1-1; clone_size: .; v_call: TRBV5-1; d_call: TRBD1; cdr3_nt: TGCGCCACCCGGACAGGATCGAACACTGAAGCTTTCTTT; cdr3_aa: CATRTGSNTEAFF
j_call: TRBJ1-3; clone_size: .; v_call: TRBV10-1; d_call: TRBD1; cdr3_nt: TGCGCCAGCAGTGATCAGGGGGCAGGGAACACCATATATTTT; cdr3_aa: CASSDQGAGNTIYF
j_call: TRBJ1-1; clone_size: medium-sized; v_call: TRBV6-5; d_call: .; cdr3_nt: TGTGCCAGCAGTGAAGGGGGGGACCACACTGAAGCTTTCTTT; cdr3_aa: CASSEGGDHTEAFF
j_call: TRBJ1-6; clone_size: .; v_call: TRBV19; d_call: .; cdr3_nt: TGTGCCAGCTCTAAGGGGGTGAGGAATTCACCCCTCCACTTT; cdr3_aa: CASSKGVRNSPLHF
j_call: TRBJ1-2; clone_size: few; v_call: TRBV6-6; d_call: TRBD1; cdr3_nt: TGTGCCAGCAGTCGCCAGGGGGAGTATGGCTACACCTTC; cdr3_aa: CASSRQGEYGYTF
j_call: TRBJ1-5; clone_size: few; v_call: TRBV18; d_call: TRBD1; cdr3_nt: TGTGCCAGCTCCCCCAACCCCTTTAAGACAGGGCATCAGCCCCAGCATTTT; cdr3_aa: CASSPNPFKTGHQPQHF
j_call: TRBJ2-5; clone_size: .; v_call: TRBV18; d_call: TRBD1; cdr3_nt: TGTGCCAGCTCACCGACAGGGTTAGGCGAGACCCAGTACTTC; cdr3_aa: CASSPTGLGETQYF
j_call: TRBJ1-2; clone_size: .; v_call: TRBV6-5; d_call: TRBD1; cdr3_nt: TGTGCCAGCAGGGGGGACAGACTAAGAGACTATGGCTACACCTTC; cdr3_aa: CASRGDRLRDYGYTF
j_call: TRBJ2-4; clone_size: few; v_call: TRBV19; d_call: .; cdr3_nt: TGTGCCAGTAGTATGTCCCTAAACATTCAGTACTTC; cdr3_aa: CASSMSLNIQYF
j_call: TRBJ2-5; clone_size: .; v_call: TRBV6-6; d_call: TRBD2; cdr3_nt: TGTGCCAGCGAGCGGGGGGGTGTGGAGACCCAGTACTTC; cdr3_aa: CASERGGVETQYF
j_call: TRBJ1-1; clone_size: .; v_call: TRBV5-4; d_call: .; cdr3_nt: TGTGCCAGCAGCTTGGCCCGCGGGGGGACTGAAGCTTTCTTT; cdr3_aa: CASSLARGGTEAFF
j_call: TRBJ1-3; clone_size: .; v_call: TRBV5-5; d_call: TRBD1; cdr3_nt: TGTGCCAGCAGCCTGACCCCCCAGGGGGCACTTTATTTT; cdr3_aa: CASSLTPQGALYF
j_call: TRBJ2-1; clone_size: few; v_call: TRBV6-2/TRBV6-3; d_call: .; cdr3_nt: TGTGCCAGCACCCAGACTGGGAATCAGTACAATGAGCAGTTCTTC; cdr3_aa: CASTQTGNQYNEQFF
j_call: TRBJ1-6; clone_size: .; v_call: TRBV5-6; d_call: .; cdr3_nt: TGTGTCAGCAGCTTGGGGCAGAGGAGTGCACCCCTCCACTTT; cdr3_aa: CVSSLGQRSAPLHF
j_call: TRBJ1-1; clone_size: few; v_call: TRBV19; d_call: .; cdr3_nt: TGTGCCAGTAGTATCTCCGTGAACACTGAAGCTTTCTTT; cdr3_aa: CASSISVNTEAFF
j_call: TRBJ1-4; clone_size: .; v_call: TRBV5-4; d_call: TRBD1; cdr3_nt: TGTGCCAGCAGCTTGGGGCAGGGGGCTGGGGAAAAACTGTTTTTT; cdr3_aa: CASSLGQGAGEKLFF
j_call: TRBJ1-2; clone_size: .; v_call: TRBV5-6; d_call: TRBD1; cdr3_nt: TGTGCCAGCAGCACGACAGGGAACTATGGCTACACCTTC; cdr3_aa: CASSTTGNYGYTF
j_call: TRBJ2-1; clone_size: few; v_call: TRBV19; d_call: .; cdr3_nt: TGTGCCAGTAGTATTATCACCTTTTCCTACAATGAGCAGTTCTTC; cdr3_aa: CASSIITFSYNEQFF
j_call: TRBJ2-5; clone_size: .; v_call: TRBV11-1; d_call: .; cdr3_nt: TGTGCCAGCAGCCAAGAGATCGACAGAGAGACCCAGTACTTC; cdr3_aa: CASSQEIDRETQYF
j_call: TRBJ2-6; clone_size: .; v_call: TRBV15; d_call: TRBD1; cdr3_nt: TGTGCCACCAGCGACAGGGGTTCTGGGGCCAACGTCCTGACTTTC; cdr3_aa: CATSDRGSGANVLTF
j_call: TRBJ1-1; clone_size: .; v_call: TRBV6-5; d_call: .; cdr3_nt: TGTGCCAGCTCTGGCGGGGGGAGCACTGAAGCTTTCTTT; cdr3_aa: CASSGGGSTEAFF
j_call: TRBJ1-2; clone_size: medium-sized; v_call: TRBV29-1; d_call: .; cdr3_nt: TGCAGCGTCTGGGGGGGCTATGGCTACACCTTC; cdr3_aa: CSVWGGYGYTF
j_call: TRBJ1-5; clone_size: .; v_call: TRBV6-5; d_call: .; cdr3_nt: TGCTCTTCAGGGCCCCAGCATTTT; cdr3_aa: CSSGPQHF
j_call: TRBJ1-5; clone_size: .; v_call: TRBV6-5; d_call: .; cdr3_nt: TGTGCCAGCCGGGCCAGGGGTAGCAATCAGCCCCAGCATTTT; cdr3_aa: CASRARGSNQPQHF
j_call: TRBJ2-3; clone_size: .; v_call: TRBV7-2; d_call: TRBD2; cdr3_nt: TGTGCCAGCAGCTTAAATGCCCCGGGACTAGCGGGGGGATACACAGATACGCAGTATTTT; cdr3_aa: CASSLNAPGLAGGYTDTQYF
j_call: TRBJ2-5; clone_size: .; v_call: TRBV19; d_call: .; cdr3_nt: TGTGCCAGTAGTATTAAGGGGGGGGGGGGCCTAGGAGAGACCCAGTACTTC; cdr3_aa: CASSIKGGGGLGETQYF
j_call: TRBJ1-2; clone_size: .; v_call: TRBV12-3/TRBV12-4; d_call: .; cdr3_nt: TGTGCCAGCAAGCCCCGGGGAGGGATTGGCTACACCTTC; cdr3_aa: CASKPRGGIGYTF
j_call: TRBJ2-4; clone_size: .; v_call: TRBV30; d_call: TRBD1; cdr3_nt: TGTGCCTCGACAGGGGCGACCAAAAACATTCAGTACTTC; cdr3_aa: CASTGATKNIQYF
j_call: TRBJ2-2; clone_size: medium-sized; v_call: TRBV29-1; d_call: TRBD1; cdr3_nt: TGCAGCGTTGAAGTTTGGGGACAGGGTAACAGGGAGCTGTTTTTT; cdr3_aa: CSVEVWGQGNRELFF
j_call: TRBJ1-2; clone_size: few; v_call: TRBV15; d_call: .; cdr3_nt: TGTGCCACCAGCAGAGTTCCGGCACGAGACTATGGCTACACCTTC; cdr3_aa: CATSRVPARDYGYTF
j_call: TRBJ1-3; clone_size: .; v_call: TRBV15; d_call: .; cdr3_nt: TGTGCCACCAGCAGAGATCGAGGAGCTGGAAACACCATATATTTT; cdr3_aa: CATSRDRGAGNTIYF
j_call: TRBJ2-1; clone_size: medium-sized; v_call: TRBV19; d_call: TRBD1; cdr3_nt: TGTGCCAGTAGGGACAGGGGAAGCTCCTACAATGAGCAGTTCTTC; cdr3_aa: CASRDRGSSYNEQFF
j_call: TRBJ1-1; clone_size: .; v_call: TRBV6-1; d_call: TRBD1; cdr3_nt: TGTGCCAGCAGTGAGTCGCGGACAGGGAGAGCTTTCTTT; cdr3_aa: CASSESRTGRAFF
j_call: TRBJ2-6; clone_size: .; v_call: TRBV18; d_call: .; cdr3_nt: TGTGCCAGCTCACCGGGTCCAGGCGTCTCTGGGGCCAACGTCATGACTTTC; cdr3_aa: CASSPGPGVSGANVMTF
j_call: TRBJ1-2; clone_size: few; v_call: TRBV6-5; d_call: .; cdr3_nt: TGTGCCAGCAGCCGGTCGCCATTTGGCTACACCTTC; cdr3_aa: CASSRSPFGYTF
j_call: TRBJ1-2; clone_size: few; v_call: TRBV6-2/TRBV6-3; d_call: .; cdr3_nt: TGTGCCAGCAGTTACGGACAGCTCAATGGCTACACCTTC; cdr3_aa: CASSYGQLNGYTF
j_call: TRBJ1-3; clone_size: few; v_call: TRBV5-4; d_call: .; cdr3_nt: TGTGCCAGCAGCTGGAGGGGGGGACGGTCTGGAAACACCATATATTTT; cdr3_aa: CASSWRGGRSGNTIYF
j_call: TRBJ2-1; clone_size: .; v_call: TRBV7-9; d_call: .; cdr3_nt: TGTGCCAGCAGCTTAGCAGACAGTTCATACAATGAGCAGTTCTTC; cdr3_aa: CASSLADSSYNEQFF
j_call: TRBJ2-7; clone_size: .; v_call: TRBV27; d_call: TRBD2; cdr3_nt: TGTGCCAGCAGTTCCCGCGGGGGGCCTTCATACGAGCAGTACTTC; cdr3_aa: CASSSRGGPSYEQYF
j_call: TRBJ1-4; clone_size: .; v_call: TRBV6-5; d_call: TRBD1; cdr3_nt: TGTGCCAGCAGCGAAGACTTGACAGGGACAACTAATGAAAAACTGTTTTTT; cdr3_aa: CASSEDLTGTTNEKLFF
j_call: TRBJ2-7; clone_size: once; v_call: TRBV6-2/TRBV6-3; d_call: .; cdr3_nt: TGTGCCAGCAGTTACGATCAGGGCTCCTACGAGCAGTACTTC; cdr3_aa: CASSYDQGSYEQYF
j_call: TRBJ2-3; clone_size: .; v_call: TRBV5-4; d_call: TRBD2; cdr3_nt: TGTGCCAGCACCGATCACAGCGGGGGAACCGATACGCAGTATTTT; cdr3_aa: CASTDHSGGTDTQYF
j_call: TRBJ1-5; clone_size: .; v_call: TRBV19; d_call: TRBD1; cdr3_nt: TGTGCCAGTAATTCACAGGGGGCCATGGAGCCCCAGCATTTT; cdr3_aa: CASNSQGAMEPQHF
j_call: TRBJ1-5; clone_size: .; v_call: TRBV12-3/TRBV12-4; d_call: TRBD1; cdr3_nt: TGTGCCAGCAGTCCCGGGACAGGGGCCAATCAGCCCCAGCATTTT; cdr3_aa: CASSPGTGANQPQHF
j_call: TRBJ2-3; clone_size: .; v_call: TRBV6-2/TRBV6-3; d_call: TRBD2; cdr3_nt: TGTGACAGCAGTTACTCTGAGACCGGGACTAGCGGGGGCACAGATACGCAGTATTTT; cdr3_aa: CDSSYSETGTSGGTDTQYF
j_call: TRBJ2-7; clone_size: .; v_call: TRBV6-5; d_call: .; cdr3_nt: TGTGCCAGCAGTTACCGGACCTCTACCTACGAGCAGTACTTC; cdr3_aa: CASSYRTSTYEQYF
j_call: TRBJ1-1; clone_size: once; v_call: TRBV19; d_call: .; cdr3_nt: TGTGCCATCTCGAGGGGGGTTCTCGGGGACACTGAAGCTTTCTTT; cdr3_aa: CAISRGVLGDTEAFF
j_call: TRBJ2-7; clone_size: few; v_call: TRBV6-1; d_call: .; cdr3_nt: TGTGCCAGCAGTAACCAGGCGTACGAGCAGTACTTC; cdr3_aa: CASSNQAYEQYF
j_call: TRBJ2-6; clone_size: .; v_call: TRBV5-1; d_call: TRBD1; cdr3_nt: TGCGCCAGCAGCCGATGGGACAGGGTTCTCTCTGGGGCCAACGTCCTGACTTTC; cdr3_aa: CASSRWDRVLSGANVLTF
j_call: TRBJ1-3; clone_size: .; v_call: TRBV18; d_call: TRBD1; cdr3_nt: TGTGCCAGCTCACCGGGACAGGGATCTGGAAACACCATATATTTT; cdr3_aa: CASSPGQGSGNTIYF
j_call: TRBJ2-1; clone_size: medium-sized; v_call: TRBV29-1; d_call: TRBD2; cdr3_nt: TGCAGCGTTGGGCTAGCGGGGGGCAATGAGCAGTTCTTC; cdr3_aa: CSVGLAGGNEQFF
j_call: TRBJ1-2; clone_size: few; v_call: TRBV12-3/TRBV12-4; d_call: .; cdr3_nt: TGTGCCAGCAGCCCCCCATGGAGCTATGGCTACACCTTC; cdr3_aa: CASSPPWSYGYTF
j_call: TRBJ1-6; clone_size: .; v_call: TRBV13; d_call: .; cdr3_nt: TGTGCCAGCAGCTCAGGACTCTCACCCCTCCACTTT; cdr3_aa: CASSSGLSPLHF
j_call: TRBJ2-3; clone_size: few; v_call: TRBV6-2/TRBV6-3; d_call: TRBD1; cdr3_nt: TGTGCCAGCGGCAGGGGGCGGGACACAGATACGCAGTATTTT; cdr3_aa: CASGRGRDTDTQYF
j_call: TRBJ2-7; clone_size: few; v_call: TRBV18; d_call: .; cdr3_nt: TGTGCCAGCAGCCAGGGAGCCGAGCAGTACTTC; cdr3_aa: CASSQGAEQYF